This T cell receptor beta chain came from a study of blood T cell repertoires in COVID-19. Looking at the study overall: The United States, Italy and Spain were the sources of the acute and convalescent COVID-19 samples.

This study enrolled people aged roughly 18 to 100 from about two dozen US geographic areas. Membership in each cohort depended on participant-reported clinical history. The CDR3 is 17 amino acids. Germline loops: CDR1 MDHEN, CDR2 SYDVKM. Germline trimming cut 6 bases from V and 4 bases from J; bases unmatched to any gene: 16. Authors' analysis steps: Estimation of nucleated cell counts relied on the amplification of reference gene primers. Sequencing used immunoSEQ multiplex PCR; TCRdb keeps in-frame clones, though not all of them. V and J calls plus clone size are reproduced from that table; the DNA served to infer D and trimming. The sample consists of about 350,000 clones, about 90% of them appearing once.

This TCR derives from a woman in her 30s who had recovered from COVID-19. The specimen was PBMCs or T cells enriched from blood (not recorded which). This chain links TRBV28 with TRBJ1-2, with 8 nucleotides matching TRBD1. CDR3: CASRFPGTGSAFYGYTF. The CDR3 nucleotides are TGTGCCAGCAGATTCCCAGGGACAGGCTCCGCTTTCTATGGCTACACCTTC.